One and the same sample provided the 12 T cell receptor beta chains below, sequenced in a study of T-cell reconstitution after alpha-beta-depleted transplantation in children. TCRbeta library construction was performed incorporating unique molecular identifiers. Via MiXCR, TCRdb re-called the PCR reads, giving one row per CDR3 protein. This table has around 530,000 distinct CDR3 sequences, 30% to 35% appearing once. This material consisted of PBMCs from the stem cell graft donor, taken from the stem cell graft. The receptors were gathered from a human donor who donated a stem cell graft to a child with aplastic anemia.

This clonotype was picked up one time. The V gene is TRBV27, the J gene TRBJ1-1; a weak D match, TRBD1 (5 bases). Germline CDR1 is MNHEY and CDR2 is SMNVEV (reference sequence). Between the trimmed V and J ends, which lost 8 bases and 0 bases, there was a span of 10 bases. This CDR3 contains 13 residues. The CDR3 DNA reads TGTGCCAGCGGACAAAGGATGAACACTGAAGCTTTCTTT. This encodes CASGQRMNTEAFF.

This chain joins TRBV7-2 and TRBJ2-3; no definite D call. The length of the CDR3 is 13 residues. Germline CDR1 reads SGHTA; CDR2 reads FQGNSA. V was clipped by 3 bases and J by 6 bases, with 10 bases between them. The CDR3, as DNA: TGTGCCAGCAGCTTTCAACGGGCGGATACGCAGTATTTT. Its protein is CASSFQRADTQYF.

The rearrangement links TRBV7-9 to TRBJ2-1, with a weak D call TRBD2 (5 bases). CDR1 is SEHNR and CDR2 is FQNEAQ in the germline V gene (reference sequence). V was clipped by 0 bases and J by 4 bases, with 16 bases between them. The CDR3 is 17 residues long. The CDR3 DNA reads TGTGCCAGCAGCTTAGCGTTTGGACGGAGGCGTTACAATGAGCAGTTCTTC. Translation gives CASSLAFGRRRYNEQFF.

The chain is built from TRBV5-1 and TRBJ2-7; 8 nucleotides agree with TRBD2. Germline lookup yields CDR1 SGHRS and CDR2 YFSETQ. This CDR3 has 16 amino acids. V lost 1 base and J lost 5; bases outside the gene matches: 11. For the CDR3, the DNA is TGCGCCAGCAGCTTGCTCGAGGAAGCGGGAGACGACGAGCAGTACTTC. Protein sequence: CASSLLEEAGDDEQYF. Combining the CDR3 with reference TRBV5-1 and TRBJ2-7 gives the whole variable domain KAGVTQTPRYLIKTRGQQVTLSCSPISGHRSVSWYQQTPGQGLQFLFEYFSETQRNKGNFPGRFSGRQFSNSRSEMNVSTLELGDSALYLCASSLLEEAGDDEQYFGPGTRLTVT.

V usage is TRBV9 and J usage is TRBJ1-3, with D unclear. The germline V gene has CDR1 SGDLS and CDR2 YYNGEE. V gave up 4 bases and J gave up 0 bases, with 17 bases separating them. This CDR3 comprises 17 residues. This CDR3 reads CASSYLGHDISGNTIYF. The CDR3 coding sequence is TGTGCCAGCAGCTACTTAGGGCACGACATCTCTGGAAACACCATATATTTT.

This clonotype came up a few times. The CDR3 nucleotides read TGTGCCAGCAGTCAGGGACTAGCGTCCGGGGAGCTGTTTTTT. It translates to CASSQGLASGELFF. This chain links TRBV6-1 with TRBJ2-2, with 10 bases matching TRBD2. The V gene's germline CDR1 is MNHNS and CDR2 SASEGT. The CDR3 covers 14 residues. After removal of 5 bases from V and 6 bases from J, the junction contained 3 bases not matched to a gene.

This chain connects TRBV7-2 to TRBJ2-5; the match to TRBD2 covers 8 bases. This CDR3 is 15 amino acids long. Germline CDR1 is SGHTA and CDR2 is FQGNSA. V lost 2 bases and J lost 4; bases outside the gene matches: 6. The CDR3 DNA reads TGTGCCAGCAGCTTATATGCCGGGAGGGGAGAGACCCAGTACTTC. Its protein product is CASSLYAGRGETQYF.

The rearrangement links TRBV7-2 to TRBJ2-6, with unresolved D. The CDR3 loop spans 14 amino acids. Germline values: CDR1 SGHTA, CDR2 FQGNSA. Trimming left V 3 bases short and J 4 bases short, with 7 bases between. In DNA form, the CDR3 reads TGTGCCAGCAGCTTGGTAGAAGGGGCCAACGTCCTGACTTTC. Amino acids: CASSLVEGANVLTF.

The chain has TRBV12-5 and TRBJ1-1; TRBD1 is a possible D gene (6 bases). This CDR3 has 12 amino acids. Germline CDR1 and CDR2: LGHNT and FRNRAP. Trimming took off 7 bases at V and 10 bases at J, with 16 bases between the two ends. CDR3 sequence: CASASDRAGAFF. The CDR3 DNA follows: TGTGCTAGTGCCTCGGACAGAGCTGGAGCTTTCTTT.

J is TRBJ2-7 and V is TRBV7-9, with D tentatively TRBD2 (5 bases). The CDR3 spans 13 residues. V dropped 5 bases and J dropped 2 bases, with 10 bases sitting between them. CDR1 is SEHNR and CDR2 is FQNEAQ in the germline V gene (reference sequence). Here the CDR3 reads CASSPGRAYEQYV. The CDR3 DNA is TGTGCCAGCAGCCCTGGGAGAGCCTACGAGCAGTACGTC.

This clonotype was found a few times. CDR3 sequence reads: CASSPITSFTGELFF. The CDR3, as DNA: TGTGCCAGCAGCCCCATCACTTCTTTCACCGGGGAGCTGTTTTTT. The chain employs TRBV12-3 or TRBV12-4 and TRBJ2-2; D unresolved. CDR3 length equals 15 residues. V lost 6 bases to trimming and J lost 4 bases, with 15 bases between them.

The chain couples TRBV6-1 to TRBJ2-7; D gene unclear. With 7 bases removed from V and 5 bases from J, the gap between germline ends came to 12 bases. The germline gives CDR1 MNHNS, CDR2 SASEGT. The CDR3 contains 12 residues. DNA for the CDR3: TGTGCCAGCAAACAGCCCCCCAACGAGCAGTACGTC. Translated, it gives CASKQPPNEQYV.